The TCR beta chain described here comes from a study of beta chain features in type 1 diabetes. The study's findings and limits: Moderately but significantly shorter TCRB CDR3s were found in Type 1 diabetes patients in all four CD4+ subsets. Cells that show high TCR expression could be over-represented by cDNA sequencing.

Via CD45RO/CCR7/CD25/CD127/CD95/CD27, cells of the CD4+ naive, central memory, regulatory and stem cell-like memory subsets were sorted. The whole isolated RNA underwent reverse transcription, so sequencing captured expressed TCRB transcripts. Naive, central memory and regulatory T cell samples yielded approximately 3.3 million reads on average. Method: immunoSEQ multiplex PCR; TCRdb's copy keeps in-frame clones and lacks some. The table lists hundreds of thousands of clones, about an eighth of them singletons. Germline loops: CDR1 GTSNPN, CDR2 SVGIG (reference sequence). The germline V and J ends were trimmed by 2 bases and 1 base, with 4 bases remaining between them. CDR3 length: 12 residues. As for this clone: Its antigen is unknown. Other nucleotide sequences from this sample produce the same CDR3.

The sequencing input was naive CD4+ T cells from blood. This sequence originates from a man aged 18-30 years with type 1 diabetes. The genes are TRBV30 and TRBJ2-3, with unresolved D. The chain's CDR3 is CAWSPGTDTQYF. For the CDR3, the DNA is TGTGCCTGGAGTCCTGGCACAGATACGCAGTATTTT.